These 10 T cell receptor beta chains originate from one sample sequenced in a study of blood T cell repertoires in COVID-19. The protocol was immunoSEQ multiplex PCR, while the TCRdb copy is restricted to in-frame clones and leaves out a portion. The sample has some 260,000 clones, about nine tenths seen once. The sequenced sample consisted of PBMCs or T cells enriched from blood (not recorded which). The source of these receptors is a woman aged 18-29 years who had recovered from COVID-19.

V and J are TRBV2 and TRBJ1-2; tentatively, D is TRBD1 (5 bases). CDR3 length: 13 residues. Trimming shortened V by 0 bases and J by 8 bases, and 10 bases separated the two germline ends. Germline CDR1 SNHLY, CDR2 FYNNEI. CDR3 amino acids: CASSEAGEGGYTF. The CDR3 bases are TGTGCCAGCAGTGAAGCAGGGGAGGGAGGCTACACCTTC.

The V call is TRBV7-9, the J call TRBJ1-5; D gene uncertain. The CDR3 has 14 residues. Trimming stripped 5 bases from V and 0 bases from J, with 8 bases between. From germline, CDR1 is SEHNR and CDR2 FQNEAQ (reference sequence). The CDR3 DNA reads TGTGCCAGCAGCACAACCCGTAGCAATCAGCCCCAGCATTTT. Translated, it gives CASSTTRSNQPQHF.

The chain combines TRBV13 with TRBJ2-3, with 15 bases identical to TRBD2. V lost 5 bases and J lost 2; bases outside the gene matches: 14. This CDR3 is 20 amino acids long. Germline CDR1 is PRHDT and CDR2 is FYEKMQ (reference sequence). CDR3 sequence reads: CASSPRDPGLAGGNTDTQYF. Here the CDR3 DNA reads TGTGCCAGCAGCCCCCGCGATCCGGGACTAGCGGGGGGAAACACAGATACGCAGTATTTT. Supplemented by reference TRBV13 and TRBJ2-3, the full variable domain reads AAGVIQSPRHLIKEKRETATLKCYPIPRHDTVYWYQQGPGQDPQFLISFYEKMQSDKGSIPDRFSAQQFSDYHSELNMSSLELGDSALYFCASSPRDPGLAGGNTDTQYFGPGTRLTVL.

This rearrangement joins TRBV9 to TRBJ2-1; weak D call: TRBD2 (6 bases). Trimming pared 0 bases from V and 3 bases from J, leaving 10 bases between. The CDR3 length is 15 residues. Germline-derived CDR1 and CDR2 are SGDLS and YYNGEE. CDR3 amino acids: CASSVDPGVYNEQFF. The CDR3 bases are TGTGCCAGCAGCGTAGATCCGGGGGTCTACAATGAGCAGTTCTTC.

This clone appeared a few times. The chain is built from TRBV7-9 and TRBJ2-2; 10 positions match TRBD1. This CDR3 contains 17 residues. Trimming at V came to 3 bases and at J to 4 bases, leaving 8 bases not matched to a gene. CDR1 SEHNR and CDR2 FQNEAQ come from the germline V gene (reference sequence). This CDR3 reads CASSFPTGTGATGELFF. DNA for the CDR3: TGTGCCAGCAGCTTCCCAACCGGGACAGGGGCCACCGGGGAGCTGTTTTTT.

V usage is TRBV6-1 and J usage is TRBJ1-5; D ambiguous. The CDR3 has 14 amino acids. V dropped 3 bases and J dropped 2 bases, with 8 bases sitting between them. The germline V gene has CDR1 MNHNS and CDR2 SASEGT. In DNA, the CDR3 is TGTGCCAGCAGTGACGTCCCCGGCAATCAGCCCCAGCATTTT. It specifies CASSDVPGNQPQHF.

The CDR3 DNA reads as TGCGCCAGCAGCCAAGGGGCGCGAAACACCATATATTTT. Its protein product is CASSQGARNTIYF. V usage is TRBV4-1 and J usage is TRBJ1-3; D is unresolved. Between the trimmed V and J ends, which lost 1 base and 5 bases, there was a span of 6 bases. Germline V CDR1 and CDR2: MGHRA, YSYEKL. The CDR3 is made up of 13 amino acids.

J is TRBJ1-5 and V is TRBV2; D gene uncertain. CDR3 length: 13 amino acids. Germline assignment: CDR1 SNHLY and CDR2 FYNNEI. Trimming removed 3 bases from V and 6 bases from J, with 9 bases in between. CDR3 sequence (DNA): TGTGCCAGCAGTGAGGAGCCCGGTCAGCCCCAGCATTTT. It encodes CASSEEPGQPQHF.

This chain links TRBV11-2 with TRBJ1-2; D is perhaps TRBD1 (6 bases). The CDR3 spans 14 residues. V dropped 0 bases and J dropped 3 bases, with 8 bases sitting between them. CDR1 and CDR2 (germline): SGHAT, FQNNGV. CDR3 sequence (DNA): TGTGCCAGCAGCTTAGAGGGGGCGGACTATGGCTACACCTTC. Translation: CASSLEGADYGYTF. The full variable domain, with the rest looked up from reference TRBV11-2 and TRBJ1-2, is EAGVAQSPRYKIIEKRQSVAFWCNPISGHATLYWYQQILGQGPKLLIQFQNNGVVDDSQLPKDRFSAERLKGVDSTLKIQPAKLEDSAVYLCASSLEGADYGYTFGSGTRLTVV.

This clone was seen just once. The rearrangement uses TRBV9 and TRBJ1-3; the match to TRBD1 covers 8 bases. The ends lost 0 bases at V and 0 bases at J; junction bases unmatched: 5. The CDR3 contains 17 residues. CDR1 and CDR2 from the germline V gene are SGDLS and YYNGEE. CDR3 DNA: TGTGCCAGCAGCGTAGAAGGACAGGGCTACTCTGGAAACACCATATATTTT. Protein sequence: CASSVEGQGYSGNTIYF.